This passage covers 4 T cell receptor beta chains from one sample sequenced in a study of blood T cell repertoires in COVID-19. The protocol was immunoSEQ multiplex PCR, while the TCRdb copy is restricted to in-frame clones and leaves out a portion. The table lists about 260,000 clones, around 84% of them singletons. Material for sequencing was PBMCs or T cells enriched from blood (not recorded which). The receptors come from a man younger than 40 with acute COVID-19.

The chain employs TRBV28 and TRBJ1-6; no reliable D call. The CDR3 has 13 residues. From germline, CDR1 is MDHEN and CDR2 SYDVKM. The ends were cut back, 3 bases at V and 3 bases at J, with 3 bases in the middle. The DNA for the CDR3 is TGTGCCAGCAGTTTGTACTATAATTCACCCCTCCACTTT. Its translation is CASSLYYNSPLHF.

DNA of the CDR3: TGTGCCAGCAGTGAGACACTCTCCTCTCATCCCCAGCATTTT. Its protein is CASSETLSSHPQHF. This rearrangement joins TRBV28 to TRBJ1-5; D gene ambiguous. Trimming shortened V by 5 bases and J by 10 bases, and 18 bases separated the two germline ends. The germline V gene has CDR1 MDHEN and CDR2 SYDVKM. There are 14 residues in the CDR3.

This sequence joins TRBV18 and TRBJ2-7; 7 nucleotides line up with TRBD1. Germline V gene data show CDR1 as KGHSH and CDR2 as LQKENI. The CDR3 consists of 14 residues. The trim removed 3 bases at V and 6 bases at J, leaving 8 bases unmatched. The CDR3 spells CASSPIDRAGEQYV. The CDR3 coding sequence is TGTGCCAGCTCACCTATCGACAGGGCCGGCGAGCAGTACGTC.

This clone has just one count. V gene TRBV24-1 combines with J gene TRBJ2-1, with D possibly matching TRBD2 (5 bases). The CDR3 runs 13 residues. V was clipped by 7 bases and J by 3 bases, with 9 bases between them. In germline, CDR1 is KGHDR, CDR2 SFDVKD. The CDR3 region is CATREGSYNEQFF. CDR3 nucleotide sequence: TGTGCCACCAGAGAGGGAAGCTACAATGAGCAGTTCTTC.